Below, 22 T cell receptor beta chains from the same sample are listed, as sequenced in a study of radiotherapy plus CTLA-4 blockade in lung cancer (dated by TCRdb to between 2017 and 2018). Library construction relied on the immunoSEQ multiplex PCR assay. In TCRdb, the immuneACCESS table is reduced to in-frame sequences with V and J assigned. These tables do not hold every clone; where another copy was compared, an unresolved V gene accounts for under half, and the others remain unexplained. The sample table lists more than 75,000 clones, roughly 86% of them with a count of one. The top ten clonotypes cover around 1% of the sample. The sequencing here drew on peripheral blood, taken from a patient treated with radiotherapy plus ipilimumab. These receptors all stem from a human donor with non-small cell lung cancer who had stable disease on radiotherapy plus ipilimumab.

In the case of this clone: Other DNA sequences in the same sample also yield this CDR3. This sequence joins TRBV19 and TRBJ1-4; D is unresolved. Germline V CDR1 and CDR2: LNHDA, SQIVND (reference sequence). The germline V and J ends were trimmed by 1 base and 2 bases, with 5 bases remaining between them. This CDR3 spans 14 amino acids. The CDR3 protein is CASSIGGTNEKLFF. DNA of the CDR3: TGTGCCAGTAGTATAGGAGGGACTAATGAAAAACTGTTTTTT.

The V call is TRBV7-3, the J call TRBJ2-2, with 10 bases identical to TRBD2. The CDR3 has 15 residues. CDR1 SGHTA and CDR2 FQGTGA come from the germline V gene. V lost 5 bases, J lost 5 bases, and 5 bases stayed unmatched. The CDR3 protein is CASSQTSGFTGELFF. CDR3 bases: TGTGCCAGCAGCCAGACTAGCGGGTTTACCGGGGAGCTGTTTTTT.

This clone was counted a single time. The chain joins TRBV6-5 to TRBJ1-2; a weak D match, TRBD1 (5 bases). The CDR3 runs 15 residues. Germline V gene sequence: CDR1 MNHEY, CDR2 SVGAGI. V shed 5 bases and J shed 4 bases, with 17 bases lying between them. The CDR3 nucleotides are TGTGCCAGCAGTAAGCCCGGGGCCACTGTCTATGGCTACACCTTC. Its translation: CASSKPGATVYGYTF.

This clone was seen a single time. The chain links TRBV5-1 to TRBJ2-5; D might be TRBD2 (6 bases). Germline loops: CDR1 SGHRS, CDR2 YFSETQ. Trimming took off 6 bases at V and 1 base at J, with 16 bases between the two ends. There are 15 residues in the CDR3. In nucleotides, the CDR3 is TGCGCCAGCAATACAGCGGGTCGTGTCCAAGAGACCCAGTACTTC. This translates into CASNTAGRVQETQYF.

This chain links TRBV30 with TRBJ1-4, with D unclear. Germline CDR1 GTSNPN, CDR2 SVGIG (reference sequence). This CDR3 contains 14 residues. V lost 0 bases, J lost 4 bases, and 9 bases lay in between. The CDR3 loop reads CAWSVGGINEKLFF. The DNA of the CDR3 is TGTGCCTGGAGTGTAGGAGGGATTAATGAAAAACTGTTTTTT.

As DNA, the CDR3 is TGTGCCACCAGCAGAGAGACTAGCGGTTGGGGGCCGGAGACCCAGTACTTC. This gives the protein CATSRETSGWGPETQYF. This chain uses TRBV15 with TRBJ2-5, with 9 nucleotides matching TRBD2. The CDR3 is 17 residues long. The ends lost 0 bases at V and 5 bases at J; junction bases unmatched: 10. Germline CDR1 and CDR2: LNHNV and YYDKDF (reference sequence).

This chain connects TRBV7-2 to TRBJ2-5, with D possibly matching TRBD1 (6 bases). Germline V gene lookup returns CDR1 SGHTA and CDR2 FQGNSA. This CDR3 is built from 13 residues. Trimming took 6 bases from V and 3 from J, leaving 11 bases between them. The CDR3 DNA is TGTGCCAGCAGACCCCGGACAGAAGAGACCCAGTACTTC. Protein sequence: CASRPRTEETQYF.

The chain carries TRBV11-3 and TRBJ2-7; weak D call: TRBD1 (6 bases). Trimming shortened V by 4 bases and J by 5 bases, and 12 bases separated the two germline ends. This CDR3 comprises 13 residues. Per germline, CDR1 SGHNT and CDR2 YENEEA. The CDR3 protein is CASSSQGQNEQYF. The DNA of the CDR3 is TGTGCCAGCAGCTCCCAAGGACAGAACGAGCAGTACTTC. Looking up the rest from reference TRBV11-3 and TRBJ2-7 gives the full variable domain: EAGVVQSPRYKIIEKKQPVAFWCNPISGHNTLYWYLQNLGQGPELLIRYENEEAVDDSQLPKDRFSAERLKGVDSTLKIQPAELGDSAVYLCASSSQGQNEQYFGPGTRLTVT.

The CDR3 bases are TGTGCCATCAGTGAGTCGGGTCGGGAAGGAGAGACCCAGTACTTC. The encoded protein is CAISESGREGETQYF. The rearrangement links TRBV10-3 to TRBJ2-5; possibly TRBD2 for D (5 bases). Trimming cost V 0 bases and J 4 bases, with 12 bases left between them. The germline V gene has CDR1 ENHRY and CDR2 SYGVKD. The CDR3 is 15 amino acids.

Turning to this clone: Other DNA sequences in the sample encode the same CDR3. This chain uses TRBV29-1 with TRBJ2-2; tentative D call: TRBD1 (6 bases). The CDR3 has 13 amino acids. In germline, CDR1 is SQVTM, CDR2 ANQGSEA. V was shortened by 3 bases and J by 1 base, with 6 bases between the two germline ends. The chain's CDR3 is CSVDRGNTGELFF. The CDR3 DNA reads TGCAGCGTTGACAGGGGGAACACCGGGGAGCTGTTTTTT.

The chain carries TRBV18 and TRBJ2-1; no definite D call. The CDR3 has 14 amino acids. Germline V gene sequence: CDR1 KGHSH, CDR2 LQKENI. V lost 3 bases and J lost 2, with 8 bases in between. Written as DNA, the CDR3 is TGTGCCAGCTCACCTGCGGTTACCTACAATGAGCAGTTCTTC. Its protein product is CASSPAVTYNEQFF.

This chain joins TRBV6-1 and TRBJ2-1; 7 positions match TRBD1. The CDR3 has 15 residues. CDR1 and CDR2 from the germline V gene are MNHNS and SASEGT. The ends lost 6 bases at V and 3 bases at J; junction bases unmatched: 8. The CDR3 region has the DNA TGTGCCAGCAGCTTCCTCCGGGACAGCTACAATGAGCAGTTCTTC. As protein: CASSFLRDSYNEQFF.

The chain has TRBV5-5 and TRBJ1-5; D call uncertain. Deletions cut 4 bases from V and 6 bases from J, with 17 bases between. The CDR3 totals 15 residues. The germline V gene encodes CDR1 SGHKS and CDR2 YYEKEE (reference sequence). The CDR3 DNA sequence: TGTGCCAGCAGCGCGCAGCGAGGGCGCGGTCAGCCCCAGCATTTT. Its protein product is CASSAQRGRGQPQHF.

The chain carries TRBV5-1 and TRBJ2-2, with 7 bases aligning to TRBD2. CDR1 is SGHRS, CDR2 YFSETQ, per germline. J lost 6 bases, V lost 2 bases, and 1 base had no gene match. The CDR3 is 13 amino acids. CDR3 DNA sequence: TGCGCCAGCAGCTTAACTAGCGCCGGGGAGCTGTTTTTT. Amino acid sequence: CASSLTSAGELFF.

This rearrangement joins TRBV29-1 to TRBJ2-1; the D call may be TRBD1 or TRBD2 (5 bases each). Per the germline V gene, CDR1 is SQVTM and CDR2 is ANQGSEA. V lost 3 bases, J lost 9 bases, and 12 bases lay in between. The CDR3 is made up of 12 amino acids. The CDR3 DNA reads TGCAGCGTTGAGCCGGGACGAGGTGAGCAGTTCTTC. Encoded protein: CSVEPGRGEQFF.

The chain is built from TRBV6-1 and TRBJ2-7; D ambiguous. V was pared by 6 bases and J by 0 bases, with 6 bases between. Per germline, CDR1 MNHNS and CDR2 SASEGT. There are 12 residues in the CDR3. The CDR3 sequence is CASSPSSYEQYF. The CDR3 region has the DNA TGTGCCAGCAGCCCAAGCTCCTACGAGCAGTACTTC.

The genes are TRBV19 and TRBJ1-5; D ambiguous. CDR1 is LNHDA, CDR2 SQIVND, per germline (reference sequence). This CDR3 is 17 amino acids long. V was clipped by 7 bases and J by 0 bases, with 19 bases between them. The CDR3 spells CASNIAGFTYSNQPQHF. The CDR3 nucleotides read TGTGCCAGTAACATCGCCGGGTTTACCTATAGCAATCAGCCCCAGCATTTT.

The rearrangement joins TRBV4-1 to TRBJ1-1; unclear D gene. Trimming stripped 1 base from V and 0 bases from J, with 12 bases between. Germline CDR1 is MGHRA and CDR2 is YSYEKL. The CDR3 extends over 16 amino acids. The CDR3 region is CASSQAPAELNTEAFF. Here the CDR3 DNA reads TGCGCCAGCAGCCAAGCTCCAGCAGAGCTGAACACTGAAGCTTTCTTT.

The chain links TRBV30 to TRBJ2-1; D is uncertain. CDR1 is GTSNPN and CDR2 is SVGIG in the germline V gene (reference sequence). CDR3 length: 16 residues. The ends were cut back, 1 base at V and 0 bases at J, with 13 bases in the middle. This CDR3 is CAWSGMGKNSYNEQFF. The CDR3 coding sequence is TGTGCCTGGAGTGGGATGGGGAAAAACTCCTACAATGAGCAGTTCTTC.

This chain joins TRBV2 and TRBJ1-6; maybe TRBD1 (5 bases). Trimming took off 4 bases at V and 5 bases at J, with 12 bases between the two ends. Germline-derived CDR1 and CDR2 are SNHLY and FYNNEI. The CDR3 is made up of 15 amino acids. The CDR3 bases are TGTGCCAGCAGTGTGCAGGGAGGCGATAATTCACCCCTCCACTTT. It translates to CASSVQGGDNSPLHF.

This chain links TRBV19 with TRBJ1-5; D call uncertain. V lost 4 bases and J 0 bases, leaving 7 bases between the germline ends. The CDR3 runs to 14 residues. Germline V gene sequence: CDR1 LNHDA, CDR2 SQIVND (reference sequence). The CDR3 spells CASSNSHSNQPQHF. The CDR3 DNA reads as TGTGCCAGTAGTAACAGTCATAGCAATCAGCCCCAGCATTTT.

The chain joins TRBV6-1 to TRBJ2-7; 9 bases are a match to TRBD1. Germline CDR1 and CDR2: MNHNS and SASEGT. V shed 6 bases, J shed 1 base, and the junction held 7 bases outside the gene matches. The CDR3 is made up of 15 amino acids. CDR3 nucleotides: TGTGCCAGCAGCCGGGGGACAGGGTCTTCCTACGAGCAGTACTTC. Amino acid sequence: CASSRGTGSSYEQYF.